The subject of this entry is one T cell receptor (beta chain). Its antigen is unidentified. The CDR3 covers 15 residues. V was shortened by 7 bases and J by 4 bases, with 17 bases between the two germline ends. The data belong to a study of T cell repertoires in cytomegalovirus infection. Study context: Researchers turned to recently identified HLA-C-restricted CMV epitopes as well as well-studied HLA-B-restricted ones.

TCRdb reprocessed the reads via MiXCR and lists one record per CDR3 protein. The sample holds 450,000 to 600,000 distinct CDR3 sequences, about two fifths seen once. The J gene is TRBJ2-1, the V gene TRBV12-3 or TRBV12-4, with D unresolved. Material: cultured PBMCs, obtained from culture after CMV antigen stimulation. This TCR was sampled from a human donor in good health (CMV status not recorded). Some clones in this sample may be carry-over from other donors' samples. CDR3 DNA sequence: TGTGCCAGCATCCCAACCCACGGAGAGTACAATGAGCAGTTCTTC. It codes for CASIPTHGEYNEQFF.